These T cell receptor beta chains were read from a single sample in a study of blood T cell repertoires in COVID-19. The protocol was immunoSEQ multiplex PCR, while the TCRdb copy is restricted to in-frame clones and leaves out a portion. The sample lists about 130,000 clones, just under 85% seen once, with about 2.9% in the top ten. The material sequenced was peripheral blood. Source of these receptors: an elderly woman with acute or convalescent COVID-19. Both conserved end residues are part of each CDR3. The D gene is left open where the match is weak. Clone size appears in some rows only: once, few, many, or a class for an expanded clone.

clone_size	d_call	v_call	j_call	cdr3_nt	cdr3_aa
-	-	TRBV7-2	TRBJ1-1	TGTGCCAGCAGCTTAGAGGGAGGGAACACTGAAGCTTTCTTT	CASSLEGGNTEAFF
once	TRBD1	TRBV30	TRBJ1-6	TGTGCCTGGAGAGAGGGGGCATTGACACCCCTCCACTTT	CAWREGALTPLHF
once	-	TRBV5-1	TRBJ2-5	TGCGCCAGCAGCTACGGACAGCCCCAAGAGACCCAGTACTTC	CASSYGQPQETQYF
-	TRBD1	TRBV7-8	TRBJ1-2	TGTGCCAGCAGCTTAGACCGGGACAGGGGCTATGGCTACACCTTC	CASSLDRDRGYGYTF
few	TRBD1	TRBV19	TRBJ1-5	TGTGCCAGTAGTTTGGACAGGGTGGGGGGACACAATCAGCCCCAGCATTTT	CASSLDRVGGHNQPQHF
-	-	TRBV5-1	TRBJ1-3	TGCGCCAGCAGCGGAGGGGTCGGAAACACCATATATTTT	CASSGGVGNTIYF
-	-	TRBV6-6	TRBJ1-2	TGTGCCAGCAGTTACGAGGCAGGCGGGGACTATGGCTACACCTTC	CASSYEAGGDYGYTF
-	TRBD2	TRBV25-1	TRBJ2-5	TGTGCCAGCAGTGAATCCCCACTAGCGCTCCAAGAGACCCAGTACTTC	CASSESPLALQETQYF
-	-	TRBV2	TRBJ2-5	TGTGCCAGCAAGCGCCTGGCGGGGCAGGAGACCCAGTACTTC	CASKRLAGQETQYF
-	TRBD1	TRBV29-1	TRBJ2-2	TGCAGCGGTATACAGGGGGCTCCCGGGGAGCTGTTTTTT	CSGIQGAPGELFF
-	TRBD1	TRBV15	TRBJ1-1	TGTGCCACCAGCAGAGACCGGACAGGGAGTGCCAACACTGAAGCTTTCTTT	CATSRDRTGSANTEAFF
-	-	TRBV20-1	TRBJ2-6	TGCAGTGCTAGTCGGTTCGCCTCTGGGGCCAACGTCCTGACTTTC	CSASRFASGANVLTF
-	TRBD1	TRBV4-3	TRBJ1-4	TGCGCCAGCAGCCAAGATTTAGCGAGACAGGGCCGTGAAAAACTGTTTTTT	CASSQDLARQGREKLFF
once	-	TRBV7-2	TRBJ2-7	TGTGCCAGCAGCTTAGGGACAAGGGTTCTGGGGGAGCAGTACTTC	CASSLGTRVLGEQYF
-	TRBD2	TRBV7-3	TRBJ2-5	TGTGCCAGCAGCTTAGCGGGGGGGCGAGAGACCCAGTACTTC	CASSLAGGRETQYF
-	TRBD1	TRBV18	TRBJ1-5	TGTGCCAGCTCAAGGGACCAAGGGACAGCGTATAGCAATCAGCCCCAGCATTTT	CASSRDQGTAYSNQPQHF
-	-	TRBV5-3	TRBJ1-6	TGTGCCAGAAGCTTGAATCACAGGGTCCGTAATTCACCCCTCCACTTT	CARSLNHRVRNSPLHF
-	-	TRBV6-5	TRBJ1-1	TGTGCCAGCAGCAGGCTCGGAATGAACACTGAAGCTTTCTTT	CASSRLGMNTEAFF
-	TRBD1	TRBV27	TRBJ1-6	TGTGCCAGCAGTTCTAAGACAGGGGTTACCTATAATTCACCCCTCCACTTT	CASSSKTGVTYNSPLHF
-	-	TRBV21-1	TRBJ1-3	TGTGCCAGCAGCAGCGGGACAGGGGCATCTGGAAACACCATATATTTT	CASSSGTGASGNTIYF
-	-	TRBV19	TRBJ1-5	TGTGCCAGTAGTATACTACAGGGCAATCAGCCCCAGCATTTT	CASSILQGNQPQHF
-	-	TRBV30	TRBJ1-1	TGTGCCTGGAGTGTGCAGGGAAACACTGAAGCTTTCTTT	CAWSVQGNTEAFF
-	TRBD2	TRBV30	TRBJ2-3	TGTGCCTGGAGTGTAATAAGCGGGGGCCCCGATACGCAGTATTTT	CAWSVISGGPDTQYF
-	-	TRBV6-7	TRBJ1-5	TGTGCCAGCAGTTATTTTAGATGCTTGGGGGGGTTTGATCAGCCCCAGCATTTT	CASSYFRCLGGFDQPQHF
-	TRBD1	TRBV9	TRBJ1-1	TGTGCCAGCAGCGATCTTGGGGGACAGACATTGAACACTGAAGCTTTCTTT	CASSDLGGQTLNTEAFF
once	TRBD1	TRBV30	TRBJ2-7	TGTGCCTGGAGTGCCCGGTGGGACAGGGGGTCTGGGGAGCAGTACTTC	CAWSARWDRGSGEQYF
-	TRBD2	TRBV5-4	TRBJ2-7	TGTGCCAGCAGCTTGGGAGCGGGGGGGCTCCTCGAGCAGTACTTC	CASSLGAGGLLEQYF
-	-	TRBV18	TRBJ1-1	TGTGCCAGCTCACCATCAGGCCTTGGATGGACTGAAGCTTTCTTT	CASSPSGLGWTEAFF
-	TRBD2	TRBV4-1	TRBJ2-7	TGCGCCAGCAGCCAGAAACTGGAGCGGGGGGGCGGTAACGAGCAGTACTTC	CASSQKLERGGGNEQYF
-	TRBD1	TRBV5-1	TRBJ1-5	TGCGCCAGCAGCCCGGGGACAGGGCATCAGCCCCAGCATTTT	CASSPGTGHQPQHF
once	-	TRBV18	TRBJ2-7	TGTGCCAGCTCACCCCCGGGGGATCGCTACGAGCAGTACTTC	CASSPPGDRYEQYF
-	TRBD1	TRBV6-5	TRBJ1-1	TGTGCCAGCATTCCCCTGACAGGGCTCAACACTGAAGCTTTCTTT	CASIPLTGLNTEAFF
-	-	TRBV18	TRBJ2-5	TGTGCCAGCTCACCTCTGTGGGGGGATGACCAAGAGACCCAGTACTTC	CASSPLWGDDQETQYF
-	TRBD1	TRBV3-1/TRBV3-2	TRBJ2-5	TGTGCCAGCAGCCGAGGACAGGGCTTACAAGAGACCCAGTACTTC	CASSRGQGLQETQYF
-	-	TRBV10-3	TRBJ1-1	TGTGCCATCAGTGGAGTGGGCGCAGTGAACACTGAAGCTTTCTTT	CAISGVGAVNTEAFF
few	-	TRBV19	TRBJ1-2	TGTGCCAGTAGTATAGATCTGAGGGGCTACACCTTC	CASSIDLRGYTF
once	TRBD1	TRBV11-3	TRBJ1-2	TGTGCCAGCAGCCAAGTACAGGGGGTCTATGGCTACACCTTC	CASSQVQGVYGYTF
-	-	TRBV2	TRBJ1-1	TGTGCCAGTGCAGGGGTGACTGAAGCTTTCTTT	CASAGVTEAFF
-	-	TRBV18	TRBJ1-3	TGTGCCAGCTCACTGGAGACGGTCTCTGGAAACACCATATATTTT	CASSLETVSGNTIYF
once	TRBD2	TRBV2	TRBJ2-3	TGTGCCAGCAGTGAATCGTTGGCGGGGGGGCGAAATACGCAGTATTTT	CASSESLAGGRNTQYF
-	-	TRBV5-5	TRBJ2-5	TGTGCCAGCAGCTTGGGTCGTACGCAGGGAACCCAAGAGACCCAGTACTTC	CASSLGRTQGTQETQYF